The source of this T cell receptor (beta chain) is a study of vaccination and CD4 T cells after COVID-19. Study at large: Cells were stimulated with overlapping spike peptides from SARS-CoV-2, HCoV-NL63, HCoV-OC43 and HCoV-229E.

Regarding treatment: approximately 10-day PBMC culture with coronavirus spike peptide pools or control peptides (ViraFEST assay). CD4+ T lymphocytes from the unexposed donor were collected before the COVID-19 pandemic (2011-2018). From unexposed donors, CD4+ T cells were probed, cells permitting, with SARS-CoV-2 S/N and four cold-coronavirus spikes. Turning to this clonotype: Antigen specificity is unknown.

The Oncomine TCR Beta short-read assay was applied to DNA of cultured CD4+ T cells. The genomic DNA was obtained from cultured CD4+ T cells by extraction with the QIAamp micro DNA kit. TCRdb called the PCR reads again in MiXCR, with one record for every CDR3 protein. The sample consists of about 6,800 distinct CDR3 sequences, 33% of them appearing once. Study results and caveats: Median numbers of SARS-CoV-2-reactive clonotypes increased from about 20 to 38 (not a significant change).

V shed 4 bases and J shed 6 bases, with 19 bases lying between them. Germline-derived CDR1 and CDR2 are DFQATT and SNEGSKA (reference sequence). The CDR3 is 15 amino acids. This clonotype was sampled from a human donor in good health. The genes are TRBV20-1 and TRBJ1-5, with unresolved D. Input material: CD4+ T cells from blood, cultured in vitro. DNA for the CDR3: TGCAGTGCTACCCTCAGGTTGGTCTCGGTTCAGCCCCAGCATTTT. This translates into CSATLRLVSVQPQHF.